These 26 T cell receptor beta chains were all obtained from the same sample, sequenced in a study of T cells after yellow fever vaccination. TCRdb fed the 5' RACE reads into MiXCR, producing one record per CDR3 protein. The sample holds about 310,000 distinct CDR3 sequences; 3.6% are singletons and the top ten take 23%. Sequenced here: PBMCs, sampled on the day of the yellow fever booster vaccination. The source is a man aged 18 to 30 who received the YFV17D yellow fever vaccine.

A single count supports this clonotype. The gene calls are TRBV20-1 and TRBJ2-3; unclear D gene. V was clipped by 3 bases and J by 6 bases, with 16 bases between them. Per germline, CDR1 DFQATT and CDR2 SNEGSKA (reference sequence). This CDR3 is built from 14 residues. The CDR3 sequence is CSASPPGGSDTQYF. As DNA, the CDR3 is TGCAGTGCTAGCCCTCCGGGTGGGTCGGATACGCAGTATTTT.

As for this clonotype: It may be a read error: a sequence one base away is much more abundant. The chain employs TRBV7-2 and TRBJ1-1; a weak D match, TRBD1 (5 bases). The CDR3 loop spans 13 amino acids. CDR1 and CDR2 (germline): SGHTA, FQGNSA. The CDR3 nucleotides read TGTGCCCGCAGCTTAGACTGGGGCCTCCGAGCTTTCTTT. Translation gives CARSLDWGLRAFF.

This clonotype came up a few times. The chain carries TRBV7-2 and TRBJ2-7, with D possibly matching TRBD2 (6 bases). The CDR3 covers 14 residues. Germline CDR1 and CDR2: SGHTA and FQGNSA. Trimming removed 5 bases from V and 0 bases from J, with 11 bases in between. As DNA, the CDR3 is TGTGCCAGCAGCCCGGGGGACGGCTCCTACGAGCAGTACGTC. The encoded protein is CASSPGDGSYEQYV.

This clonotype was picked up many times. CDR3 coding DNA: TGTGCCAGCAGTTCGCGGATGGGAGAGACCCAGTACTTC. Translated: CASSSRMGETQYF. The chain carries TRBV27 and TRBJ2-5; D is undetermined. The germline V gene encodes CDR1 MNHEY and CDR2 SMNVEV (reference sequence). Trimming took 4 bases from V and 4 from J, leaving 10 bases between them. The CDR3 is 13 residues long.

This clonotype was found a few times. This sequence joins TRBV20-1 and TRBJ1-5; D is possibly TRBD1 (5 bases). V lost 0 bases to trimming and J lost 5 bases, with 20 bases between them. The CDR3 covers 17 residues. Germline loops: CDR1 DFQATT, CDR2 SNEGSKA (reference sequence). CDR3 in DNA: TGCAGTGCTAGAGAGTCGGGGGTCCGTTTGAACGATCAGCCCCAGCATTTT. It translates to CSARESGVRLNDQPQHF.

This clonotype was recorded at least ten times. The chain couples TRBV27 to TRBJ1-1; 7 bases map to TRBD1. Germline V CDR1 and CDR2: MNHEY, SMNVEV (reference sequence). There are 16 residues in the CDR3. V dropped 2 bases and J dropped 10; count of bases not matched to a gene: 16. In nucleotides, the CDR3 is TGTGCCAGCAGTTTAAGTCCAGGGGGGCGATGGGTTGGAGCTTTCTTT. It yields the protein CASSLSPGGRWVGAFF.

This clonotype was seen a handful of times. V is TRBV4-3 and J is TRBJ1-2; D not resolved. CDR3 size: 15 residues. V dropped 5 bases and J dropped 0 bases, with 13 bases sitting between them. CDR1 LGHNA and CDR2 YSLEER come from the germline V gene. The DNA for the CDR3 is TGCGCCAGCAGCAACCTGACATACTCTAACTATGGCTACACCTTC. It codes for CASSNLTYSNYGYTF.

This rearrangement joins TRBV7-2 to TRBJ1-6, with 9 bases lining up with TRBD1. With V trimmed by 5 bases and J by 8 bases, 7 bases remained unmatched. Germline V CDR1 and CDR2: SGHTA, FQGNSA. This CDR3 is built from 15 residues. Here the CDR3 reads CASSIGDRVYSPLHF. The DNA of the CDR3 is TGTGCCAGCAGCATTGGGGACAGGGTCTATTCACCCCTCCACTTT.

This clonotype was found many times. V is TRBV27 and J is TRBJ2-7; TRBD2 is a possible D gene (5 bases). Looked up from germline, CDR1 is MNHEY and CDR2 is SMNVEV (reference sequence). This CDR3 has 16 residues. The V end lost 0 bases, the J end lost 0 bases, and 12 bases lay between the germline ends. CDR3 sequence (DNA): TGTGCCAGCAGTTTATCCGCTAGCACTTTCTCCTACGAGCAGTACTTC. It translates to CASSLSASTFSYEQYF.

This clonotype was found many times. This sequence joins TRBV7-3 and TRBJ2-3; 8 nucleotides agree with TRBD1. Germline trimming cut 6 bases from V and 3 bases from J; bases unmatched to any gene: 5. This CDR3 has 14 residues. Germline CDR1 SGHTA, CDR2 FQGTGA. The CDR3 bases are TGTGCCAGCAGGTACAGACAGGGGACAGATACGCAGTATTTT. This encodes CASRYRQGTDTQYF.

The chain recombines TRBV7-2 with TRBJ2-1; possible D gene TRBD1, 6 bases. The ends were cut back, 3 bases at V and 1 base at J, with 13 bases in the middle. The CDR3 has 16 amino acids. Germline assignment: CDR1 SGHTA and CDR2 FQGNSA. The CDR3 sequence is CASSFQGTLSYNEQFF. CDR3 sequence (DNA): TGTGCCAGCAGCTTCCAGGGGACGTTATCCTACAATGAGCAGTTCTTC.

V usage is TRBV7-9 and J usage is TRBJ2-7; TRBD1 matches at 8 bases. J gave up 3 bases and V 5 bases, and 12 bases lay outside the gene matches. Germline CDR1 reads SEHNR; CDR2 reads FQNEAQ (reference sequence). The CDR3 covers 16 residues. CDR3 DNA sequence: TGTGCCAGCAGCATCACCGGGACAGGAGAAAGCTACGAGCAGTACGTC. Translating gives CASSITGTGESYEQYV.

This clonotype was observed many times. The chain uses TRBV10-1 and TRBJ1-1, with a tentative D call TRBD1 (5 bases). The V gene's germline CDR1 is WNHNN and CDR2 SYGVQD (reference sequence). The CDR3 contains 14 residues. Trimming stripped 2 bases from V and 5 bases from J, with 12 bases between. DNA of the CDR3: TGCGCCAGCAGTGAGACTAGGGGAGAAACTGAAGCTTTCTTT. Amino acids: CASSETRGETEAFF.

This clonotype has ten or more counts. The gene calls are TRBV30 and TRBJ1-1; no clear D gene. With 4 bases removed from V and 0 bases from J, the gap between germline ends came to 9 bases. Germline assignment: CDR1 GTSNPN and CDR2 SVGIG (reference sequence). CDR3 length: 13 amino acids. DNA for the CDR3: TGTGCCTGGAAAGCTTTCATGAACACTGAAGCTTTCTTT. Translating gives CAWKAFMNTEAFF. Variable domain in full (rest from reference TRBV30 and TRBJ1-1): SQTIHQWPATLVQPVGSPLSLECTVEGTSNPNLYWYRQAAGRGLQLLFYSVGIGQISSEVPQNLSASRPQDRQFILSSKKLLLSDSGFYLCAWKAFMNTEAFFGQGTRLTVV.

This clonotype came up many times. V usage is TRBV2 and J usage is TRBJ2-5; D tentatively fits TRBD1 or TRBD2 (5 bases each). V was pared by 4 bases and J by 4 bases, with 13 bases between. The CDR3 covers 14 residues. Looked up from germline, CDR1 is SNHLY and CDR2 is FYNNEI. This CDR3 reads CASSVNHGGETQYF. DNA of the CDR3: TGTGCCAGCAGTGTAAATCATGGGGGAGAGACCCAGTACTTC.

At least ten counts were recorded for this clonotype. The V and J genes are TRBV7-8 and TRBJ2-5, with 8 bases aligning to TRBD1. In germline, CDR1 is SGHVS, CDR2 FQNEAQ. The CDR3 length is 14 residues. The ends lost 3 bases at V and 5 bases at J; junction bases unmatched: 5. In DNA form, the CDR3 reads TGTGCCAGCAGCTTCCGACAGGGGAGGGAGACCCAGTACTTC. This translates into CASSFRQGRETQYF.

This clonotype has ten or more counts. This CDR3 reads CASSLVGESTDTQYF. The CDR3, as DNA: TGTGCCAGCAGCTTGGTAGGGGAAAGCACAGATACGCAGTATTTT. The chain uses TRBV5-6 and TRBJ2-3; D is perhaps TRBD1 (5 bases). The germline V and J ends were trimmed by 0 bases and 0 bases, with 8 bases remaining between them. The CDR3 runs 15 residues. Germline CDR1 SGHDT, CDR2 YYEEEE.

The V call is TRBV4-1, the J call TRBJ2-3; possibly TRBD1 or TRBD2 for D (5 bases each). The CDR3 is 13 amino acids. Trimming pared 5 bases from V and 4 bases from J, leaving 10 bases between. The germline V gene has CDR1 MGHRA and CDR2 YSYEKL. The chain's CDR3 is CASSLPGPDTQYF. CDR3 nucleotides: TGCGCCAGCAGCTTACCGGGGCCAGATACGCAGTATTTT.

The chain employs TRBV5-5 and TRBJ2-7; D call uncertain. CDR3 size: 14 residues. Germline CDR1 reads SGHKS; CDR2 reads YYEKEE (reference sequence). V was cut by 0 bases and J by 4 bases, with 11 bases left in between. CDR3 sequence reads: CASSLATSMYEQYF. CDR3 coding DNA: TGTGCCAGCAGCTTGGCGACTTCTATGTACGAGCAGTACTTC.

This clonotype has at least ten counts. The chain uses TRBV6-1 and TRBJ2-7; D remains ambiguous. V was shortened by 4 bases and J by 3 bases, with 7 bases between the two germline ends. The CDR3 has 12 amino acids. Looked up from germline, CDR1 is MNHNS and CDR2 is SASEGT. CDR3 DNA: TGTGCCAGCAGTGCGAACAACTACGAGCAGTACTTC. Translated, it gives CASSANNYEQYF.

This clonotype came up a few times. The chain is built from TRBV4-1 and TRBJ1-5; no definite D call. Trimming stripped 1 base from V and 4 bases from J, with 14 bases between. Germline CDR1 and CDR2: MGHRA and YSYEKL. This CDR3 comprises 16 residues. CDR3 sequence: CASSQGVRTYNQPQHF. Here the CDR3 DNA reads TGCGCCAGCAGCCAAGGGGTCCGGACTTATAATCAGCCCCAGCATTTT.

This clonotype was seen at least ten times. The chain carries TRBV29-1 and TRBJ2-2; possibly TRBD2 for D (5 bases). V shed 5 bases and J shed 0 bases, with 13 bases lying between them. CDR3 size: 15 residues. The germline CDR1 and CDR2 sequences are SQVTM and ANQGSEA. The DNA for the CDR3 is TGCAGCGTTCGAAGCGGACTCGCGAACACCGGGGAGCTGTTTTTT. Encoded protein: CSVRSGLANTGELFF.

This clonotype was seen repeatedly, ten times or more. CDR3 bases: TGTGCCAGCAGCTCCCGGGACGGATCCTACGAGCAGTACTTC. It yields the protein CASSSRDGSYEQYF. V is TRBV9 and J is TRBJ2-7, with D perhaps TRBD1 or TRBD2 (5 bases each). V lost 4 bases and J 1 base, leaving 12 bases between the germline ends. This CDR3 comprises 14 residues. Looked up from germline, CDR1 is SGDLS and CDR2 is YYNGEE.

To note about this clonotype: At one of its ends the junction is not consistent with the germline gene, which may arise from a read error. The rearrangement uses TRBV7-2 and TRBJ2-5; TRBD1 matches 9 bases. The CDR3 is 12 residues long. Per germline, CDR1 SGHTA and CDR2 FQGNSA. CDR3 DNA sequence: TGTGCCAGCAGCGGTACCGGACAGGGGTTAAACTTC. Amino acid sequence: CASSGTGQGLNF.

At least ten counts were recorded for this clonotype. The chain has TRBV7-3 and TRBJ2-1, with a weak D call TRBD1 (6 bases). This CDR3 spans 16 amino acids. V was clipped by 2 bases and J by 6 bases, with 17 bases between them. Germline CDR1 reads SGHTA; CDR2 reads FQGTGA. The CDR3 nucleotides are TGTGCCAGCAGCTTAGACGTGTCCGGGACATTCAATGAGCAGTTCTTC. Its protein product is CASSLDVSGTFNEQFF.

The chain is built from TRBV19 and TRBJ2-1; 10 bases line up with TRBD1. The CDR3 has 19 amino acids. Per the germline V gene, CDR1 is LNHDA and CDR2 is SQIVND (reference sequence). V trimming: 5 bases; J trimming: 0 bases; junction bases outside the gene matches: 13. The CDR3 nucleotides are TGTGCCAGTAGTTCGCGACAGGGGGCCGCGAGGTTCTCCTACAATGAGCAGTTCTTC. Amino acids: CASSSRQGAARFSYNEQFF.